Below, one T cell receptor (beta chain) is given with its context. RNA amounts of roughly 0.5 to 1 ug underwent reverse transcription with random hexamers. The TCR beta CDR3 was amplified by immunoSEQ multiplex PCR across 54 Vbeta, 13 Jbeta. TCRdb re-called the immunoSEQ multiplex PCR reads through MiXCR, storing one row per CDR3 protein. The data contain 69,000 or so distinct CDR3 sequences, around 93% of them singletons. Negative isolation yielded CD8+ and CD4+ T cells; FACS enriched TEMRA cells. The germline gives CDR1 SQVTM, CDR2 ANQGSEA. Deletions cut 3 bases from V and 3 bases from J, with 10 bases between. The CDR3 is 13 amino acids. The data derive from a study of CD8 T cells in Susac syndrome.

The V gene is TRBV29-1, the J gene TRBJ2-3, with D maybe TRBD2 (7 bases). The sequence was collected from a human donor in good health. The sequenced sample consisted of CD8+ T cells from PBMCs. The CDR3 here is CSVDRGATDTQYF. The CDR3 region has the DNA TGCAGCGTTGACCGGGGGGCAACAGATACGCAGTATTTT.